The rows below give T cell receptor beta chains drawn from one sample of a study of cytomegalovirus exposure and HLA in healthy donors. Clones were sequenced by immunoSEQ multiplex PCR, and TCRdb holds only the in-frame ones, with some missing. The sample yields 150,000 to 200,000 clones, 80% seen once. The sequenced sample was PBMCs. All receptors come from a woman aged 40 to 50 in good health and CMV-seronegative. Both conserved end residues are part of each CDR3. The D gene is left open where the match is weak. Size values are once, few and many counts, or a class for expanded clones, and some rows have none.

v_gene,d_gene,j_gene,abundance,CDR3aa,CDR3nt
TRBV19,NA,TRBJ2-7,once,CASSIPQAPSSYEQYF,TGTGCCAGTAGTATACCGCAGGCCCCCAGCTCCTACGAGCAGTACTTC
TRBV4-2,TRBD2,TRBJ2-2,NA,CASSHPGGHDTGELFF,TGTGCCAGCAGCCATCCGGGGGGGCACGACACCGGGGAGCTGTTTTTT
TRBV7-2,NA,TRBJ2-5,NA,CASSLTQETQYF,TGTGCCAGCAGCTTAACTCAAGAGACCCAGTACTTC
TRBV18,TRBD2,TRBJ2-1,NA,CASSPTGGNEQFF,TGTGCCAGCTCACCGACGGGGGGGAATGAGCAGTTCTTC
TRBV19,NA,TRBJ2-5,once,CASKTTGVQETQYF,TGTGCCAGTAAAACTACGGGGGTCCAAGAGACCCAGTACTTC
TRBV2,TRBD1,TRBJ2-1,NA,CASSTRTGKNEQFF,TGTGCCAGCAGTACCCGGACAGGGAAGAATGAGCAGTTCTTC
TRBV4-1,NA,TRBJ1-5,NA,CASSPYHSSSNQPQHF,TGCGCCAGCAGCCCATACCACTCGTCAAGCAATCAGCCCCAGCATTTT
TRBV7-9,TRBD2,TRBJ2-7,NA,CASSSKRESDEQYF,TGTGCCAGCAGCTCCAAGCGGGAGAGCGACGAGCAGTACTTC
TRBV4-1,TRBD2,TRBJ2-1,NA,CASSNDGGSHNEQFF,TGCGCCAGCAGCAACGATGGCGGGAGCCACAATGAGCAGTTCTTC
TRBV4-2,TRBD2,TRBJ2-7,NA,CASSQLAGGLIEQYF,TGTGCCAGCAGCCAACTAGCGGGAGGGCTGATCGAGCAGTACTTC
TRBV5-8,TRBD1,TRBJ2-7,NA,CASSLTGTGPYF,TGTGCCAGCAGCTTGACCGGGACAGGGCCGTACTTC
TRBV28,NA,TRBJ2-4,NA,CATVGQLAKNSQYF,TGTGCCACCGTCGGACAGCTAGCCAAAAACAGTCAGTACTTC
TRBV28,TRBD2,TRBJ2-3,NA,CASSSQRTSGSRLGPDNF,TGTGCCAGCAGTTCTCAACGGACTAGCGGGAGTCGGTTGGGACCCGATAATTTT
TRBV5-1,NA,TRBJ2-5,NA,CASSMGHRQETQYF,TGCGCCAGCAGCATGGGACACCGCCAAGAGACCCAGTACTTC
TRBV7-9,NA,TRBJ2-3,NA,CSSSLQGGGLSTDTQYF,TGTTCCAGCAGCTTACAAGGGGGGGGGCTTTCCACAGATACGCAGTATTTT
TRBV7-9,TRBD1,TRBJ1-3,NA,CASSLGNTGGGNTIYF,TGTGCCAGCAGCTTAGGGAATACAGGGGGAGGAAACACCATATATTTT
TRBV5-6,NA,TRBJ2-6,NA,CASSGGVSGANGLTF,TGTGCCAGCAGCGGAGGGGTGTCCGGGGCCAACGGCCTGACTTTC
TRBV7-6,NA,TRBJ2-7,NA,CASSDSPYEQYF,TGTGCCAGCAGCGACAGTCCCTACGAGCAGTACTTC
TRBV28,TRBD2,TRBJ2-1,NA,CASSFPGTSGRMDEQFF,TGTGCCAGCAGTTTCCCTGGGACTAGCGGGAGGATGGATGAGCAGTTCTTC
TRBV4-3,TRBD1,TRBJ1-2,NA,CASSQDYGTGVDGYTF,TGCGCCAGCAGCCAAGATTACGGGACAGGGGTAGATGGCTACACCTTC
TRBV7-8,TRBD1,TRBJ1-1,NA,CASSFPGGRGGNTEAFF,TGTGCCAGCAGCTTCCCAGGGGGAAGGGGCGGGAACACTGAAGCTTTCTTT
TRBV6-5,NA,TRBJ1-1,NA,CASSYAGSTEAFF,TGTGCCAGCAGTTACGCGGGGAGCACTGAAGCTTTCTTT
TRBV11-3,NA,TRBJ1-2,NA,CASSLDRILGGRGYGYTF,TGTGCCAGCAGCTTAGATCGCATCTTGGGGGGGCGCGGGTATGGCTACACCTTC
TRBV28,TRBD1,TRBJ1-4,once,CASRTGTGLGEKLFF,TGTGCCAGCAGGACCGGGACAGGGTTGGGCGAAAAACTGTTTTTT
TRBV5-1,NA,TRBJ1-5,NA,CASSFRGDSNQPQHF,TGCGCCAGCAGCTTCCGGGGGGATAGCAATCAGCCCCAGCATTTT
TRBV11-2,TRBD1,TRBJ1-2,NA,CASSWTGGIEYGYTF,TGTGCCAGCAGCTGGACAGGGGGAATTGAGTATGGCTACACCTTC
TRBV5-1,TRBD1,TRBJ2-3,NA,CASSGRTGVADTQYF,TGCGCCAGCAGCGGAAGAACAGGGGTCGCAGATACGCAGTATTTT
TRBV6-5,NA,TRBJ1-2,few,CASQSGNGYTF,TGTGCCAGCCAATCAGGGAATGGCTACACCTTC
TRBV7-2,TRBD1,TRBJ2-7,NA,CASSANRGPNPSEQYF,TGTGCCAGCAGCGCTAACAGGGGCCCTAACCCCTCCGAGCAGTACTTC
TRBV7-9,TRBD1,TRBJ2-5,NA,CASSFLDRGETQYF,TGTGCCAGCAGCTTTTTGGACAGGGGGGAGACCCAGTACTTC
TRBV28,TRBD1,TRBJ1-5,NA,CASRVTGVQPQHF,TGTGCCAGCAGGGTAACAGGGGTACAGCCCCAGCATTTT
TRBV27,TRBD2,TRBJ2-7,once,CASSSGRAGEQYF,TGTGCCAGCAGTAGCGGGAGGGCCGGGGAGCAGTACTTC
TRBV7-9,TRBD1,TRBJ2-7,NA,CASSLVTGATYEQYF,TGTGCCAGCAGCTTAGTGACAGGGGCAACCTACGAGCAGTACTTC
TRBV9,NA,TRBJ2-2,NA,CASSPGITGYTGELFF,TGTGCCAGCAGCCCGGGAATAACAGGGTACACCGGGGAGCTGTTTTTT
TRBV30,NA,TRBJ2-3,NA,CAWKGADTQYF,TGTGCCTGGAAGGGGGCAGATACGCAGTATTTT
TRBV27,TRBD2,TRBJ2-2,NA,CASSVRLAGGVGELFF,TGTGCCAGCAGCGTGAGACTAGCGGGAGGAGTCGGGGAGCTGTTTTTT
TRBV5-1,TRBD2,TRBJ2-3,NA,CASSLAGRADTQYF,TGCGCCAGCAGCTTGGCCGGGAGGGCAGATACGCAGTATTTT
TRBV7-9,TRBD1,TRBJ2-7,NA,CASRPGTGSYEQYF,TGTGCCAGCAGGCCCGGGACAGGGTCCTACGAGCAGTACTTC
TRBV4-2,NA,TRBJ2-5,NA,CASSQEIFVGSGVQETQYF,TGTGCCAGCAGCCAAGAAATTTTCGTTGGGTCGGGGGTCCAAGAGACCCAGTACTTC
TRBV28,NA,TRBJ2-6,NA,CASTGYRAVNVLTF,TGTGCCAGCACGGGGTACAGAGCGGTCAACGTCCTGACTTTC
TRBV28,TRBD1,TRBJ2-5,NA,CASSPAGRGQETQYF,TGTGCCAGCAGTCCGGCGGGCAGGGGGCAAGAGACCCAGTACTTC
TRBV5-1,TRBD1,TRBJ2-5,few,CASSFPGQQETQYF,TGCGCCAGCAGCTTTCCGGGACAGCAAGAGACCCAGTACTTC
TRBV27,NA,TRBJ2-7,NA,CASSLSGVLGEQYF,TGTGCCAGCAGTTTATCAGGGGTTCTCGGCGAGCAGTACTTC
TRBV2,TRBD1,TRBJ2-6,NA,CASRDREITGANVLTF,TGTGCCAGCAGGGACAGGGAGATTACCGGGGCCAACGTCCTGACTTTC
TRBV29-1,NA,TRBJ2-5,NA,CSVCGTDWYQETQYF,TGCAGCGTTTGCGGGACAGATTGGTACCAAGAGACCCAGTACTTC
TRBV18,TRBD1,TRBJ2-7,NA,CASSPGTGGSYEQYF,TGTGCCAGCTCACCAGGGACAGGGGGCTCCTACGAGCAGTACTTC
TRBV7-9,NA,TRBJ2-5,NA,CASKTASGQQETQYF,TGTGCCAGCAAGACAGCTTCAGGACAGCAAGAGACCCAGTACTTC
TRBV11-2,NA,TRBJ2-1,NA,CASSSTVEVDNEQFF,TGTGCCAGCAGCTCGACAGTAGAGGTAGACAATGAGCAGTTCTTC
TRBV5-1,NA,TRBJ1-1,NA,CASSSAPPGESTEAFF,TGCGCCAGCAGCTCCGCCCCGCCGGGGGAGAGCACTGAAGCTTTCTTT
TRBV10-3,NA,TRBJ1-1,NA,CAISESVNTEAFF,TGTGCCATCAGTGAGTCCGTGAACACTGAAGCTTTCTTT
TRBV7-2,TRBD2,TRBJ2-2,once,CASSSPYLAGFTGELFF,TGTGCCAGCAGCTCCCCATATCTAGCGGGATTCACCGGGGAGCTGTTTTTT
TRBV28,TRBD1,TRBJ1-2,NA,CASRPGTGGGYGYTF,TGTGCCAGCCGCCCCGGGACAGGGGGCGGATATGGCTACACCTTC
TRBV29-1,NA,TRBJ2-7,NA,CSVGQGSEQYF,TGCAGCGTTGGGCAGGGGAGCGAGCAGTACTTC
TRBV18,TRBD2,TRBJ2-3,NA,CASSLSGRTDTQYF,TGTGCCAGCTCACTTAGCGGGCGCACAGATACGCAGTATTTT